This T cell receptor beta chain was sequenced during a study of T cell responses to AZD1222 COVID-19 vaccine. Whole-study findings and limits: Donors were largely white British and mainly female; clonal diversity was possibly underestimated. Repertoires were collected only later (after the peak T cell response had occurred). Of the AZD1222 recipients, only five to seven were seropositive at baseline.

Method: immunoSEQ multiplex PCR; TCRdb's copy keeps in-frame clones and lacks some. The sample lists some 150,000 clones; 75% to 90% were seen once. Remarks on this clone: What it recognizes is unknown.

Looked up from germline, CDR1 is SGDLS and CDR2 is YYNGEE. The CDR3 consists of 14 residues. Trimming took 2 bases from V and 0 from J, leaving 8 bases between them. The chain uses TRBV9 and TRBJ2-5, with D unclear. This clonotype originated in an adult who had recovered from COVID-19. Sequencing used peripheral blood, obtained after recovery from COVID-19. This chain's CDR3 is CASSVVWDQETQYF. In DNA form, the CDR3 reads TGTGCCAGCAGCGTGGTCTGGGACCAAGAGACCCAGTACTTC.